This TCR beta chain was sequenced for a study of blood T cell repertoires in COVID-19. Study-level background: Sites in the United States, Italy and Spain provided acute and convalescent COVID-19 samples.

Germline loops: CDR1 SGHTA, CDR2 FQGNSA. The germline V and J ends were trimmed by 0 bases and 5 bases, with 11 bases remaining between them. CDR3 length: 15 amino acids. Authors' processing steps: Researchers report that nucleated cell counts were estimated from reference gene primer amplification. Some clones are missing from TCRdb's copy, which holds only in-frame ones; the method was immunoSEQ multiplex PCR. V and J calls and clone size are those listed in that table; D and trimming were worked out from the DNA. The table lists 200,000 to 250,000 clones, around 90% of them singletons. Sequencing input: peripheral blood. The chain joins TRBV7-2 to TRBJ1-5; no clear D. This receptor was identified in an elderly man with acute or convalescent COVID-19. The CDR3 loop is CASSLARGDHQPQHF. CDR3 DNA: TGTGCCAGCAGCTTAGCCCGGGGAGACCATCAGCCCCAGCATTTT.